Shown below are 27 T cell receptor beta chains from a single sample sequenced in a study of neurological immune-mediated disorders. Each CDR3 protein is one row after TCRdb ran MiXCR on the 5' RACE reads. This sample has tens of thousands of distinct CDR3 sequences, with approximately 14% found just once. The source material was PBMCs. The receptors were sampled from a woman aged 45-59 years in good health.

This clonotype was seen only a few times. J is TRBJ2-7 and V is TRBV20-1, with D unresolved. The V gene lost 5 bases and the J gene lost 3 bases, with 5 bases spanning the gap. This CDR3 contains 10 residues. CDR1 DFQATT and CDR2 SNEGSKA come from the germline V gene (reference sequence). The CDR3: CSAGHYEQYF. DNA for the CDR3: TGCAGTGCTGGGCACTACGAGCAGTACTTC.

This clonotype was observed at least ten times. The J gene is TRBJ2-7, the V gene TRBV7-2; TRBD1 agrees at 8 bases. Germline V lookup: CDR1 SGHTA, CDR2 FQGNSA. J gave up 6 bases and V 1 base, and 8 bases lay outside the gene matches. The CDR3 totals 15 residues. CDR3 region: CASSLGGQGIGEQYF. The DNA for the CDR3 is TGTGCCAGCAGCTTAGGAGGACAGGGTATAGGCGAGCAGTACTTC.

This clonotype has a count of ten or more. The J gene is TRBJ2-3, the V gene TRBV20-1; D is ambiguous. Germline V gene sequence: CDR1 DFQATT, CDR2 SNEGSKA (reference sequence). This CDR3 comprises 12 residues. The ends were cut back, 6 bases at V and 1 base at J, with 8 bases in the middle. In nucleotides, the CDR3 is TGCAGTGCGCTTCCCGGCACAGATACGCAGTATTTT. It is translated as CSALPGTDTQYF.

This clonotype was seen ten or more times. This chain links TRBV29-1 with TRBJ2-3; TRBD1 is a possible D gene (6 bases). This CDR3 region has 13 residues. Between the trimmed V and J ends, which lost 7 bases and 3 bases, there was a span of 14 bases. In germline, CDR1 is SQVTM, CDR2 ANQGSEA. The CDR3 coding sequence is TGCAGCGGGGGGCAGGGGTTAACAGATACGCAGTATTTT. This sequence encodes CSGGQGLTDTQYF.

This clonotype was observed at least ten times. The chain links TRBV6-6 to TRBJ2-3, with D uncertain. This CDR3 is 12 amino acids long. Trimming took off 5 bases at V and 4 bases at J, with 7 bases between the two ends. Germline CDR1 MNHNY, CDR2 SVGAGI (reference sequence). CDR3 in amino acids: CASSPGPDTQYF. CDR3 DNA: TGTGCCAGCAGTCCCGGGCCAGATACGCAGTATTTT.

This clonotype occurred many times. V is TRBV7-9 and J is TRBJ1-2; 10 positions match TRBD1. V shed 4 bases, J shed 7 bases, and the junction held 6 bases outside the gene matches. Germline V gene sequence: CDR1 SEHNR, CDR2 FQNEAQ (reference sequence). The CDR3 totals 14 residues. The CDR3 sequence is CASSSRGTGAGYTF. In nucleotides, the CDR3 is TGTGCCAGCAGCTCCCGTGGGACAGGGGCTGGCTACACCTTC. Filled out from reference TRBV7-9 and TRBJ1-2, the complete variable domain reads DTGVSQNPRHKITKRGQNVTFRCDPISEHNRLYWYRQTLGQGPEFLTYFQNEAQLEKSRLLSDRFSAERPKGSFSTLEIQRTEQGDSAMYLCASSSRGTGAGYTFGSGTRLTVV.

At least ten counts were recorded for this clonotype. The V call is TRBV12-3 or TRBV12-4, the J call TRBJ2-1, with TRBD2 matching over 11 bases. Germline trimming cut 5 bases from V and 2 bases from J; bases unmatched to any gene: 2. There are 15 residues in the CDR3. The CDR3 protein is CASSVLAGAYNEQFF. As DNA, the CDR3 is TGTGCCAGCAGTGTACTAGCGGGGGCCTACAATGAGCAGTTCTTC.

In its sample, this clonotype was seen many times. The chain carries TRBV5-1 and TRBJ1-1; TRBD1 matches at 9 bases. This CDR3 comprises 17 residues. The germline V gene encodes CDR1 SGHRS and CDR2 YFSETQ. With 4 bases clipped from V and 5 bases from J, the junction kept 15 bases outside the gene matches. DNA for the CDR3: TGCGCCAGCAGCACCGTCCCGGGACAGGGTTTGGTAACTGAAGCTTTCTTT. Its translation is CASSTVPGQGLVTEAFF.

This clonotype was counted ten times or more. The chain has TRBV6-5 and TRBJ2-5; 8 bases match TRBD1. The V segment lost 6 bases and the J segment 5 bases; nucleotides outside the gene matches: 11. Germline-derived CDR1 and CDR2 are MNHEY and SVGAGI. This CDR3 is built from 15 residues. The CDR3 nucleotides read TGTGCCAGCAGCCCTATCAGGGGGCAACGGGAGACCCAGTACTTC. Residues: CASSPIRGQRETQYF.

The chain employs TRBV12-3 or TRBV12-4 and TRBJ2-7, with unresolved D. The length of the CDR3 is 13 residues. Trimming removed 10 bases from V and 3 bases from J, with 16 bases in between. CDR3: CANRRGSYYEQYF. CDR3 in DNA: TGTGCCAACAGACGTGGCTCCTACTACGAGCAGTACTTC.

A word on this clonotype: The limits of the CDR3 on the DNA are not certain, so only TCRdb's listed CDR3 is given. The genes are TRBV5-1 and TRBJ2-7; the table's D call TRBD1 went unverified against the DNA. From germline, CDR1 is SGHRS and CDR2 YFSETQ. The CDR3 is made up of 24 amino acids, end residues included. CDR3 region: CASSFYICSAREVMSGEGFYEQYF.

This clonotype occurred many times. The genes are TRBV27 and TRBJ1-2, with D hard to call. V lost 4 bases and J 8 bases, leaving 14 bases between the germline ends. Germline assignment: CDR1 MNHEY and CDR2 SMNVEV (reference sequence). The CDR3 sequence is 13 residues long. The CDR3 nucleotides are TGTGCCAGCAGTTATTACAACAAACAGGGCTACACCTTC. This gives the protein CASSYYNKQGYTF.

The chain combines TRBV20-1 with TRBJ2-7; D could derive from TRBD1 or TRBD2 (6 bases each). Deletions cut 4 bases from V and 7 bases from J, with 23 bases between. Germline V lookup: CDR1 DFQATT, CDR2 SNEGSKA (reference sequence). The CDR3 has 15 amino acids. Here the CDR3 reads CSAMEGGRLFVEQYF. Written as DNA, the CDR3 is TGCAGTGCTATGGAAGGGGGGAGACTGTTCGTAGAGCAGTACTTC.

This clonotype was observed many times. This chain connects TRBV6-6 to TRBJ2-7; 12 nucleotides align to TRBD2. Germline V lookup: CDR1 MNHNY, CDR2 SVGAGI (reference sequence). The CDR3 is 16 amino acids. J lost 2 bases, V lost 5 bases, and 7 bases had no gene match. The CDR3 sequence is CASSGRLAGAPYEQYF. Here the CDR3 DNA reads TGTGCCAGCAGTGGCAGACTAGCGGGAGCCCCCTACGAGCAGTACTTC.

This clonotype was found many times. The V and J genes are TRBV28 and TRBJ1-4, with 7 bases matching TRBD1. In germline, CDR1 is MDHEN, CDR2 SYDVKM. Trimming at V came to 6 bases and at J to 6 bases, leaving 13 bases not matched to a gene. The CDR3 spans 16 residues. CDR3 amino acids: CASRSLKGGVHEKLFF. The CDR3 DNA reads TGTGCCAGCAGGTCGTTAAAAGGGGGCGTTCATGAAAAACTGTTTTTT.

This clonotype was counted ten times or more. The chain uses TRBV6-2 or TRBV6-3 and TRBJ1-1, with D tentatively TRBD1 (5 bases). The CDR3 covers 16 residues. The germline CDR1 and CDR2 sequences are MNHEY and SVGEGT. V dropped 0 bases and J dropped 0 bases, with 11 bases sitting between them. The CDR3 nucleotides are TGTGCCAGCAGTTACTCGATTCTGGGGGTGAACACTGAAGCTTTCTTT. It codes for CASSYSILGVNTEAFF.

This clonotype was seen ten or more times. CDR3 in amino acids: CASSSDGIREQYF. For the CDR3, the DNA is TGTGCCAGCAGCTCGGACGGAATTAGGGAGCAGTACTTC. V is TRBV5-6 and J is TRBJ2-7; no clear D gene. The CDR3 is made up of 13 amino acids. Trimming took 3 bases from V and 7 from J, leaving 14 bases between them. Per the germline V gene, CDR1 is SGHDT and CDR2 is YYEEEE.

This clonotype was seen ten or more times. The CDR3: CASSPLRDWQETQYF. CDR3 sequence (DNA): TGTGCCAGCAGCCCCCTGCGGGATTGGCAAGAGACCCAGTACTTC. V is TRBV7-9 and J is TRBJ2-5, with D possibly being TRBD2 (6 bases). The germline V gene encodes CDR1 SEHNR and CDR2 FQNEAQ (reference sequence). V was cut by 5 bases and J by 2 bases, with 15 bases left in between. This CDR3 region has 15 residues.

The rearrangement joins TRBV7-2 to TRBJ1-1; D remains unclear. V shed 3 bases and J shed 0 bases, with 8 bases lying between them. Germline CDR1 SGHTA, CDR2 FQGNSA. This CDR3 region has 14 residues. Here the CDR3 reads CASSLYVMNTEAFF. In DNA form, the CDR3 reads TGTGCCAGCAGCTTGTACGTCATGAACACTGAAGCTTTCTTT.

This clonotype was recorded many times. The chain recombines TRBV28 with TRBJ2-1; weak D call: TRBD2 (6 bases). Germline lookup yields CDR1 MDHEN and CDR2 SYDVKM. The CDR3 length is 12 residues. With 5 bases removed from V and 12 bases from J, the gap between germline ends came to 14 bases. The CDR3 DNA reads as TGTGCCAGCAGTCGGCGGGAATCGTGGCAGTTCTTC. As protein: CASSRRESWQFF.

This clonotype has ten or more counts. The V and J genes are TRBV25-1 and TRBJ2-5; TRBD2 aligns across 11 bases. Trimming cost V 0 bases and J 5 bases; bases outside gene matches: 11. From germline, CDR1 is MGHDK and CDR2 SYGVNS. The CDR3 has 18 residues. The DNA for the CDR3 is TGTGCCAGCAGTGAATATCGCCCAGGACTAGCGGGTGGGGAGACCCAGTACTTC. Translation: CASSEYRPGLAGGETQYF.

This clonotype came up many times. The rearrangement joins TRBV20-1 to TRBJ1-5; D is possibly TRBD1 (6 bases). This CDR3 spans 16 amino acids. V lost 3 bases and J lost 0, with 15 bases in between. CDR1 and CDR2 from the germline V gene are DFQATT and SNEGSKA (reference sequence). The CDR3 nucleotides read TGCAGTGCTAGTCCCTTAGGGGGATATAGCAATCAGCCCCAGCATTTT. Its protein product is CSASPLGGYSNQPQHF.

This clonotype has ten or more counts. The rearrangement joins TRBV5-1 to TRBJ2-2; D is tentatively TRBD1 or TRBD2 (5 bases each). Germline V gene data show CDR1 as SGHRS and CDR2 as YFSETQ. The CDR3 has 15 residues. Trimming removed 5 bases at V and 2 bases at J, with 13 bases between. This CDR3 is CASRNTGTNTGELFF. The CDR3 DNA reads as TGCGCCAGCAGAAATACCGGGACCAACACCGGGGAGCTGTTTTTT.

This clonotype was recorded many times. The chain combines TRBV5-1 with TRBJ1-1; D might be TRBD1 (6 bases). The CDR3 has 15 residues. Germline-derived CDR1 and CDR2 are SGHRS and YFSETQ. Trimming took off 5 bases at V and 8 bases at J, with 22 bases between the two ends. The CDR3 bases are TGCGCCAGCAGAGAGTACACAGGGACTACGAGCGAAGCTTTCTTT. Its protein product is CASREYTGTTSEAFF.

In this sample, this clonotype turned up many times. The rearrangement joins TRBV29-1 to TRBJ1-5; 7 positions match TRBD1. The CDR3 is 13 residues long. V gave up 6 bases and J gave up 6 bases; unmatched junction bases: 8. Germline CDR1 and CDR2: SQVTM and ANQGSEA. The CDR3 sequence: CSVVTGQFQPQHF. Written as DNA, the CDR3 is TGCAGCGTCGTGACAGGGCAATTTCAGCCCCAGCATTTT.

This clonotype appeared many times. The V gene is TRBV20-1, the J gene TRBJ1-2, with a tentative D call TRBD1 (5 bases). Germline CDR1 is DFQATT and CDR2 is SNEGSKA (reference sequence). V was trimmed by 0 bases and J by 2 bases, leaving 7 bases between them. This CDR3 comprises 13 residues. This CDR3 is CSARDSGNYGYTF. In DNA, the CDR3 is TGCAGTGCTAGAGATTCAGGGAACTATGGCTACACCTTC.

This chain connects TRBV29-1 to TRBJ2-5; 9 bases agree with TRBD1. With 6 bases clipped from V and 4 bases from J, the junction kept 9 bases outside the gene matches. This CDR3 is 14 amino acids long. Germline loops: CDR1 SQVTM, CDR2 ANQGSEA. The CDR3 here is CSVVDRGKGETQYF. As DNA, the CDR3 is TGCAGCGTGGTCGACAGGGGGAAAGGAGAGACCCAGTACTTC.